This T cell receptor beta chain was retrieved from a study of T cells in Graves' hyperthyroidism and ophthalmopathy. Looking at the study overall: Peripheral blood collection took place at initial diagnosis, before any treatment.

V lost 9 bases and J 7 bases, leaving 25 bases between the germline ends. The CDR3 runs to 16 residues. Germline values: CDR1 SGHAT, CDR2 FQNNGV. As regards this clonotype: A much larger clone differs by one base, so this may be a read error.

Using RNA transcripts as the source, TCR beta CDR3 regions were amplified. In the first-round RT-PCR of the TCR CDR3, the HTBI primer set was used. TCRdb re-analysed the multiplex PCR reads in MiXCR, keeping a single row per CDR3 protein. Of about 300,000 distinct CDR3 sequences in the sample, 15% to 20% were seen once. The PBMCs studied were ones that came from roughly 9.4 ml fresh peripheral blood. The rearrangement uses TRBV11-2 and TRBJ2-1; perhaps TRBD2 as D (6 bases). The sample comprised blood. This clonotype was obtained from a man aged 25 to 45 with Graves' hyperthyroidism. The CDR3 DNA is TGTGCCAGTACTCCTTACCGGGACTCTCCTTTGAATGAGCAGTTCTTC. Translated: CASTPYRDSPLNEQFF.